The present TCR beta chain was sequenced within a study of human T cells and chemical hapten exposure. Study observations and caveats: Expanded TCR counts at PT1 went up together with patch test score, a positive correlation. Large CDR3 similarity clusters arose significantly more often from expanded TCRs than from controls.

TCRdb recomputed calls from the RACE reads with MiXCR, one row per CDR3 protein. Of about 84,000 distinct CDR3 sequences listed, approximately 11% are singletons. At least ten counts were recorded for this clonotype. Its target is unknown. The CDR3 loop spans 14 amino acids. V trimming: 4 bases; J trimming: 5 bases; junction bases outside the gene matches: 6. Looked up from germline, CDR1 is SGHRS and CDR2 is YFSETQ. Indicated time point: patch test 3, about 24 weeks after DPC sensitization. Treatment indicated: therapeutic diphenylcyclopropenone sensitization with weekly scalp DPC. Suited to DPC and affected by alopecia, the donors ranged from 18 to 70 years old.

V usage is TRBV5-1 and J usage is TRBJ2-1, with 7 bases matching TRBD2. The receptor was derived from a woman in her 50s with alopecia areata. Some clones in this sample may be carry-over from other donors' samples. The source material was whole blood, sampled in connection with sensitization to the hapten diphenylcyclopropenone (DPC). As DNA, the CDR3 is TGCGCCAGCAGCCCTGGGGGGGGAAACAATGAGCAGTTCTTC. Its protein is CASSPGGGNNEQFF.